One sample yielded the 17 T cell receptor beta chains listed below, sequenced in a study of T and B cells in COVID-19 patients. From blood, about 240-500 ng of genomic DNA served as TRB template. BIOMED2 TRB-A/B primer pools were used in multiplex TRB PCR. TCRdb re-analysed the multiplex PCR reads in MiXCR, keeping a single row per CDR3 protein. The top ten clones hold approximately 50% of a sample with about 9,300 distinct CDR3 sequences, about a third of them seen once. Sequenced input: blood. These receptors all stem from a human donor with active COVID-19.

This clonotype was counted only a few times. The rearrangement joins TRBV15 to TRBJ2-3, with 9 bases aligning to TRBD1. V was clipped by 0 bases and J by 6 bases; unmatched bases: 10. The CDR3 consists of 17 residues. Germline lookup yields CDR1 LNHNV and CDR2 YYDKDF (reference sequence). For the CDR3, the DNA is TGTGCCACCAGCAGAGATGGAACAGGGGGCGTTAGGGATACGCAGTATTTT. Encoded protein: CATSRDGTGGVRDTQYF.

This clonotype occurred a few times. The rearrangement uses TRBV6-5 and TRBJ2-4; D call uncertain. The CDR3 covers 13 residues. Between the trimmed V and J ends, which lost 6 bases and 8 bases, there was a span of 14 bases. Germline V gives CDR1 MNHEY, CDR2 SVGAGI. DNA of the CDR3: TGTGCCAGCAGCTCTCCAACCTGGGACATTCAGTACTTC. It codes for CASSSPTWDIQYF.

The chain is built from TRBV12-3 or TRBV12-4 and TRBJ1-2; no definite D call. V lost 4 bases and J 3 bases, leaving 9 bases between the germline ends. The CDR3 extends over 13 amino acids. This CDR3 is CASSSGSHYGYTF. The CDR3 nucleotides are TGTGCCAGCAGTTCGGGATCTCACTATGGCTACACCTTC.

This clonotype was seen more than once but under ten times. This chain connects TRBV6-1 to TRBJ2-7, with 8 bases matching TRBD1. Germline V gene data show CDR1 as MNHNS and CDR2 as SASEGT. V shed 8 bases, J shed 2 bases, and the junction held 11 bases outside the gene matches. The length of the CDR3 is 15 residues. The CDR3 sequence: CASLPGTGYTYEQYF. CDR3 bases: TGTGCCAGCCTTCCCGGGACAGGTTATACCTACGAGCAGTACTTC.

This clonotype was picked up a small number of times. The chain joins TRBV11-1 to TRBJ1-2; the D is unclear. Trimming left V 3 bases short and J 7 bases short, with 18 bases between. This CDR3 has 15 amino acids. Germline-derived CDR1 and CDR2 are SGHAT and FQDESV (reference sequence). The CDR3 spells CASSFSREEGRGYTF. CDR3 bases: TGTGCCAGCAGCTTTTCCCGGGAGGAGGGTCGTGGCTACACCTTC.

The rearrangement uses TRBV12-3 or TRBV12-4 and TRBJ1-2, with D possibly being TRBD1 (6 bases). The CDR3 contains 12 residues. The V end lost 5 bases, the J end lost 2 bases, and 6 bases lay between the germline ends. CDR3 sequence reads: CASSGQNYGYTF. The DNA for the CDR3 is TGTGCCAGCAGTGGACAGAACTATGGCTACACCTTC.

The rearrangement joins TRBV27 to TRBJ1-4; 10 bases match TRBD1. CDR1 and CDR2 from the germline V gene are MNHEY and SMNVEV (reference sequence). V lost 5 bases, J lost 5 bases, and 8 bases stayed unmatched. The CDR3 extends over 16 amino acids. In DNA form, the CDR3 reads TGTGCCAGCAGTGGAGCTGGGACAGGGGAAAATGAAAAACTGTTTTTT. Translating gives CASSGAGTGENEKLFF.

The chain recombines TRBV11-3 with TRBJ2-7; 12 bases are shared with TRBD1. Germline CDR1 reads SGHNT; CDR2 reads YENEEA. Trimming took 5 bases from V and 3 from J; bases not matched to a gene: 14. The CDR3 length is 18 residues. Here the CDR3 reads CASSRTGTGGTGSYEQYF. For the CDR3, the DNA is TGTGCCAGCAGCCGGACCGGGACAGGGGGCACGGGTAGCTACGAGCAGTACTTC.

By its share, this clonotype is medium-sized. The chain is built from TRBV19 and TRBJ2-2; no firm D call. Germline V gene sequence: CDR1 LNHDA, CDR2 SQIVND (reference sequence). Trimming stripped 10 bases from V and 4 bases from J, with 19 bases between. This CDR3 has 15 amino acids. The CDR3 nucleotides are TGTGCCACCGCCTCGCGGCAGGTTCCCACCGGGGAGCTGTTTTTT. This codes for CATASRQVPTGELFF.

The chain combines TRBV6-2 or TRBV6-3 with TRBJ2-1; possibly TRBD1 for D (6 bases). From germline, CDR1 is MNHEY and CDR2 SVGEGT. Trimming cost V 8 bases and J 15 bases, with 23 bases left between them. The CDR3 is made up of 13 amino acids. The CDR3 sequence: CASGWTVATSLFF. CDR3 in DNA: TGTGCCAGCGGTTGGACAGTCGCCACTTCTCTGTTCTTC.

This clonotype has only a few counts. V and J are TRBV7-6 and TRBJ2-1, with a tentative D call TRBD1 (6 bases). Trimming pared 2 bases from V and 5 bases from J, leaving 7 bases between. The germline CDR1 and CDR2 sequences are SGHVS and FNYEAQ. There are 13 residues in the CDR3. CDR3 DNA: TGTGCCAGCAGCTTAAACAGGGACAATGAGCAGTTCTTC. Its translation: CASSLNRDNEQFF.

This clonotype was seen a few times. This sequence joins TRBV27 and TRBJ2-1; TRBD1 aligns across 8 bases. The CDR3 spans 15 residues. Germline V gene lookup returns CDR1 MNHEY and CDR2 SMNVEV (reference sequence). V lost 1 base to trimming and J lost 7 bases; unmatched junction nucleotides: 6. CDR3 sequence (DNA): TGTGCCAGCAGTTTATGGCAGGGGGCGGGAAATGAGCAGTTCTTC. It translates to CASSLWQGAGNEQFF.

V gene TRBV7-2 combines with J gene TRBJ2-3; D not certain. Trimming left V 4 bases short and J 0 bases short, with 8 bases between. The CDR3 totals 14 residues. CDR1 and CDR2 (germline): SGHTA, FQGNSA. Written as DNA, the CDR3 is TGTGCCAGCAGCTCAAGAATTAGCACAGATACGCAGTATTTT. Its translation is CASSSRISTDTQYF.

The CDR3 region has the DNA TGTGCCAGCAGCTCACACGATAAAGGTGGGATGAAATCACCCCTCCACTTT. This sequence encodes CASSSHDKGGMKSPLHF. V usage is TRBV7-9 and J usage is TRBJ1-6, with D unresolved. Trimming shortened V by 4 bases and J by 10 bases, and 23 bases separated the two germline ends. The CDR3 is 17 residues long. The germline gives CDR1 SEHNR, CDR2 FQNEAQ (reference sequence).

This clonotype was detected only a few times. The chain recombines TRBV21-1 with TRBJ1-1; the table assigns TRBD1, which was not confirmed against the DNA. TRBV21-1 constitutes a pseudogene. The length of the CDR3 is 15 residues. CDR3 DNA: TGTGCCAGCGGGGACAGGAGTAGGCCGAACACTGAAGCTTTCTTT. Protein sequence: CASGDRSRPNTEAFF.

A single count supports this clonotype. CDR3 in amino acids: CASSFTGDSNQPQHF. The CDR3 DNA follows: TGTGCCAGCAGCTTTACAGGGGATAGCAATCAGCCCCAGCATTTT. The chain employs TRBV5-6 and TRBJ1-5; TRBD1 aligns across 7 bases. CDR3 size: 15 residues. Germline CDR1 SGHDT, CDR2 YYEEEE. V lost 2 bases, J lost 0 bases, and 2 bases stayed unmatched.

The V gene is TRBV5-5, the J gene TRBJ2-7, with 8 bases fitting TRBD1. This CDR3 spans 14 amino acids. Germline V gene sequence: CDR1 SGHKS, CDR2 YYEKEE (reference sequence). With 5 bases clipped from V and 1 base from J, the junction kept 5 bases outside the gene matches. CDR3 protein: CASRDYRGSYEQYF. The CDR3 DNA follows: TGTGCCAGCAGGGACTACAGGGGGTCCTACGAGCAGTACTTC.